This TCR beta chain emerged from a study of T-cell reconstitution after alpha-beta-depleted transplantation in children. Preparation of the TCRbeta library involved a method that used unique molecular identifiers. From the PCR reads, TCRdb called clonotypes with MiXCR, one entry per CDR3 protein. Of about 420,000 distinct CDR3 sequences in the sample, around 15% were seen once. The input for sequencing was PBMCs, mostly from graft donor cells, taken 360 days after TCRalphabeta/CD19-depleted stem cell transplant. The receptor comes from a boy younger than two who had a stem cell transplant for Wiskott-Aldrich syndrome, so the T cells may come from the graft donor.

The CDR3 DNA reads as TGTGCCAGCAGCGTAGGGTTCCTAGCGGGAGGTTACAATGAGCAGTTCTTC. Residues: CASSVGFLAGGYNEQFF. The genes are TRBV9 and TRBJ2-1, with TRBD2 matching 11 bases. There are 17 residues in the CDR3. Trimming cost V 0 bases and J 4 bases; bases outside gene matches: 6. Looked up from germline, CDR1 is SGDLS and CDR2 is YYNGEE.